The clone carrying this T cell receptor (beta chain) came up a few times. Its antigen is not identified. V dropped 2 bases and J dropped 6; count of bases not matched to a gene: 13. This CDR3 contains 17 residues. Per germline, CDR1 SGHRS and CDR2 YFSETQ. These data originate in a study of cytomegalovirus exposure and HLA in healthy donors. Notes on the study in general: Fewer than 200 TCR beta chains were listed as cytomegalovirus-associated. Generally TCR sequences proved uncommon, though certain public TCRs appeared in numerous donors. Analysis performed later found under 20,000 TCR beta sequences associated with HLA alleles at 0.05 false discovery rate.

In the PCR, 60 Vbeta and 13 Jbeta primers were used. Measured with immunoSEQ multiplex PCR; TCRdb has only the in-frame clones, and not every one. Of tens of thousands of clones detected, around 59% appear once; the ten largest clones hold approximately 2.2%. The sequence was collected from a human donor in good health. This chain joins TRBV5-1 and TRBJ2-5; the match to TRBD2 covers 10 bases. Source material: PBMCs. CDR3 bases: TGCGCCAGCAGCTTAAACTGGAGCGGGGGGGCCGGGAAGACCCAGTACTTC. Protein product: CASSLNWSGGAGKTQYF.